The following is a T cell receptor (beta chain) sequence with its context. Its antigen remains unidentified. This sample was taken from a study of OX40 agonist ivuxolimab in advanced cancers. Generated by immunoSEQ multiplex PCR, the TCRdb table keeps only in-frame clones and is missing some. The data show roughly 9,500 clones, about 66% seen once. Study observations and caveats: Expanded clones were, on average, more numerous in CD8+ T cells than in CD4+. Circulating CD4+ and CD8+ T cells showed clonal expansion by week 6 at 0.1 to 3.0 mg/kg. The study found among the lowest clonal expansion in partial responders at 0.1-3.0 mg/kg.

This CDR3 spans 14 amino acids. Germline loops: CDR1 SGDLS, CDR2 YYNGEE. Trimming pared 5 bases from V and 7 bases from J, leaving 16 bases between. The V and J genes are TRBV9 and TRBJ2-1, with D perhaps assigned TRBD1 or TRBD2 (5 bases each). This TCR was recovered from an adult with an advanced solid tumor such as melanoma, head and neck, liver or kidney cancer. Specimen: CD4+ or CD8+ T cells sorted from blood, collected in a trial of the OX40 agonist ivuxolimab. The CDR3 DNA reads TGTGCCAGCAGTTCCTCGGACGGGACGAATGAGCAGTTCTTC. Protein product: CASSSSDGTNEQFF.